A selection of T cell receptor beta chains follows, all from one sample in a study of T cells in Graves' hyperthyroidism and ophthalmopathy. TCRdb used MiXCR to reprocess the multiplex PCR reads, holding one entry per CDR3 protein. The sample records over 500,000 distinct CDR3 sequences, under 20% being singletons. The sample taken for sequencing was blood. Source of these receptors: a young woman with Graves' ophthalmopathy. CDR3s include the opening cysteine and the closing phenylalanine or tryptophan. A D gene is named only where the DNA matches it firmly. Some rows mark clone size as missing; the rest say once, few, many or name a class of expanded clone.

size	V	J	D	DNA	CDR3
few	TRBV29-1	TRBJ1-2	.	TGCAGCGTTGAAAGGGTCTATGGCTACACCTTC	CSVERVYGYTF
few	TRBV29-1	TRBJ1-4	TRBD1	TGCAGCGTGAAAACAGGGGGCGTTAATGAAAAACTGTTTTTT	CSVKTGGVNEKLFF
.	TRBV11-1	TRBJ2-5	.	TGTGCCAGCAGCTACCTCGGGGCTTTAGAAGAGACCCAGTACTTC	CASSYLGALEETQYF
many	TRBV30	TRBJ2-2	.	TGTGCCTGGAGCCCAGTGGTGGGACTTCTCACCGGGGAGCTGTTTTTT	CAWSPVVGLLTGELFF
many	TRBV2	TRBJ2-3	TRBD2	TGTGCCAGCAGTGAATGGGCTAGCGGGAGTTCAGATACGCAGTATTTT	CASSEWASGSSDTQYF
many	TRBV28	TRBJ1-2	.	TGTGCCAGCAGTTGGGCCAAGGCGGAGAGCTATGGCTACACCTTC	CASSWAKAESYGYTF
many	TRBV2	TRBJ1-2	.	TGTGCCAGCAGTGGGACAGCTCAGCGCTATGGCTACACCTTC	CASSGTAQRYGYTF
.	TRBV9	TRBJ2-2	TRBD1	TGTGCCAGCAGCGCCCCGGGACAGGGGGCGGCCGGGGAGCTGTTTTTT	CASSAPGQGAAGELFF
.	TRBV10-3	TRBJ1-4	TRBD1	TGTGCCATCAGTGAGTCACTGTTCGGGCAGGGGGCAAATGAAAAACTGTTTTTT	CAISESLFGQGANEKLFF
many	TRBV2	TRBJ1-2	TRBD1	TGTGCCAGCAGGAGGTCGGGACAGAACTATGGCTACACCTTC	CASRRSGQNYGYTF
many	TRBV12-3/TRBV12-4	TRBJ1-1	.	TGTGCCAGCAGTTTACAGGGAAGGGTAAGTGGCGGTGAAGCTTTCTTT	CASSLQGRVSGGEAFF
few	TRBV7-9	TRBJ1-1	.	TGTGCCAGCAGCTCCGGGGAGGAAGCTTTCTTT	CASSSGEEAFF
many	TRBV6-1	TRBJ1-2	.	TGTGCCAGCAGTTATTACGCTGGGACGGACGACGGCTACACCTTC	CASSYYAGTDDGYTF
many	TRBV28	TRBJ2-7	TRBD2	TGTGCCAGCAGTTCGGGACAGCAACTAGCGGGGGAGCAGTACTTC	CASSSGQQLAGEQYF
.	TRBV5-1	TRBJ2-2	TRBD2	TGCGCCAGCAGCCCCGGGGAGGGCGCCGGGGAGCTGTTTTTT	CASSPGEGAGELFF
.	TRBV20-1	TRBJ2-1	TRBD1	TGCAGTGCTAGATCCTCCGGGGACAGGGGGCTTGTAAATGAGCAGTTCTTC	CSARSSGDRGLVNEQFF
many	TRBV20-1	TRBJ2-7	TRBD1	TGCAGTGCTAGAGGGACCGGGACAGGGCGGAACGAGCAGTACTTC	CSARGTGTGRNEQYF